A single sample is the source of the 21 T cell receptor beta chains below, sequenced in a study of beta chain features in type 1 diabetes. The study reverse transcribed the entire isolated RNA, so it sequenced expressed TCRB transcripts. Here immunoSEQ multiplex PCR was the method, and the copy in TCRdb shows in-frame clones only, minus some. The sample lists around 340,000 clones, 20% occurring once. The sample consisted of naive CD4+ T cells from blood. These receptors were obtained from a woman aged 18-29 years in good health.

The CDR3 DNA sequence: TGTGCCTGGAATATCCTAGGACACATAGGGACCGGGGAGCTGTTTTTT. This sequence encodes CAWNILGHIGTGELFF. The V gene is TRBV30, the J gene TRBJ2-2; tentative D call: TRBD1 (5 bases). The V gene's germline CDR1 is GTSNPN and CDR2 SVGIG (reference sequence). Trimming shortened V by 4 bases and J by 5 bases, and 20 bases separated the two germline ends. The CDR3 is 16 amino acids.

This clone was seen only a few times. CDR3 bases: TGTGCCAGCAGCCCCGCTCGTAGCGGCCAAGAGACCCAGTACTTC. Residues: CASSPARSGQETQYF. The chain combines TRBV5-4 with TRBJ2-5; perhaps TRBD2 as D (6 bases). The CDR3 totals 15 residues. Germline V gene data show CDR1 as SGHNT and CDR2 as YYREEE (reference sequence). V gave up 4 bases and J gave up 1 base, with 14 bases separating them.

The V and J genes are TRBV12-1 and TRBJ1-2. TRBV12-1 is a pseudogene locus. This CDR3 has 14 amino acids. The CDR3 nucleotides are TGTGCCAGCAGCCGTGCACGGGGAAACTATGGCTACACCTTC. Its translation is CASSRARGNYGYTF.

This clone was detected only a few times. Other DNA variants within this sample encode the same CDR3. V and J are TRBV4-1 and TRBJ2-1; 7 bases agree with TRBD2. This CDR3 spans 12 amino acids. Germline trimming cut 3 bases from V and 10 bases from J; bases unmatched to any gene: 3. Germline assignment: CDR1 MGHRA and CDR2 YSYEKL. CDR3 DNA sequence: TGCGCCAGCAGCCATCCGGGAGGCGAGCAGTTCTTC. This codes for CASSHPGGEQFF.

This clone came up a few times. This sample also contains other DNA sequences that code for the same CDR3. The V gene is TRBV18, the J gene TRBJ1-5; D is unclear. V lost 3 bases to trimming and J lost 6 bases, with 12 bases between them. The CDR3 has 14 amino acids. Germline V CDR1 and CDR2: KGHSH, LQKENI. CDR3: CASSPPGGGQPQHF. The CDR3 DNA is TGTGCCAGCTCACCGCCCGGAGGAGGTCAGCCCCAGCATTTT. The whole variable domain, filled in from reference TRBV18 and TRBJ1-5, reads NAGVMQNPRHLVRRRGQEARLRCSPMKGHSHVYWYRQLPEEGLKFMVYLQKENIIDESGMPKERFSAEFPKEGPSILRIQQVVRGDSAAYFCASSPPGGGQPQHFGDGTRLSIL.

The V call is TRBV5-1, the J call TRBJ2-3, with a possible D match to TRBD2 (5 bases). This CDR3 spans 16 amino acids. Germline V gives CDR1 SGHRS, CDR2 YFSETQ. The V gene lost 0 bases and the J gene lost 2 bases, with 13 bases spanning the gap. CDR3 bases: TGCGCCAGCAGCTTGGCCGGAGGAAGTTACACAGATACGCAGTATTTT. Translating gives CASSLAGGSYTDTQYF. The entire variable domain, with the rest obtained from reference TRBV5-1 and TRBJ2-3, is as follows: KAGVTQTPRYLIKTRGQQVTLSCSPISGHRSVSWYQQTPGQGLQFLFEYFSETQRNKGNFPGRFSGRQFSNSRSEMNVSTLELGDSALYLCASSLAGGSYTDTQYFGPGTRLTVL.

The J gene is TRBJ2-1, the V gene TRBV7-9; 8 nucleotides agree with TRBD2. The CDR3 totals 14 residues. The ends lost 5 bases at V and 6 bases at J; junction bases unmatched: 6. Germline CDR1 SEHNR, CDR2 FQNEAQ (reference sequence). CDR3 sequence: CASSVPTSGNEQFF. DNA for the CDR3: TGTGCCAGCAGCGTGCCCACTAGCGGCAATGAGCAGTTCTTC.

This clone has more than one count but fewer than ten. The chain has TRBV27 and TRBJ2-2, with 9 bases lining up with TRBD2. CDR1 MNHEY and CDR2 SMNVEV come from the germline V gene (reference sequence). With 2 bases clipped from V and 6 bases from J, the junction kept 7 bases outside the gene matches. The CDR3 totals 16 residues. In nucleotides, the CDR3 is TGTGCCAGCAGTTTACAGGGCGGGAGGGCCTCCGGGGAGCTGTTTTTT. Amino acid sequence: CASSLQGGRASGELFF.

This clone has more than one count but fewer than ten. This chain links TRBV6-1 with TRBJ1-5; D gene uncertain. Germline V gives CDR1 MNHNS, CDR2 SASEGT. The ends were cut back, 7 bases at V and 5 bases at J, with 15 bases in the middle. The CDR3 spans 14 residues. The CDR3 DNA is TGTGCCAGCAATGGGGAGAACCCATATCAGCCCCAGCATTTT. It is translated as CASNGENPYQPQHF.

The genes are TRBV5-1 and TRBJ2-5; 9 bases match TRBD1. This CDR3 has 14 amino acids. Germline V gene lookup returns CDR1 SGHRS and CDR2 YFSETQ. V shed 4 bases, J shed 5 bases, and the junction held 6 bases outside the gene matches. The CDR3 bases are TGCGCCAGCAGCATGGGACAGGGTAGCGAGACCCAGTACTTC. Its protein product is CASSMGQGSETQYF.

The rearrangement links TRBV7-2 to TRBJ2-3, with TRBD2 matching over 11 bases. The CDR3 consists of 15 residues. V lost 3 bases to trimming and J lost 4 bases; unmatched junction nucleotides: 3. The germline CDR1 and CDR2 sequences are SGHTA and FQGNSA. The CDR3, as DNA: TGTGCCAGCAGCTTTAGCGGGGGGGCGGCAGATACGCAGTATTTT. Encoded protein: CASSFSGGAADTQYF.

The chain carries TRBV14 and TRBJ2-1; 9 nucleotides agree with TRBD1. Trimming cost V 6 bases and J 0 bases; bases outside gene matches: 9. Germline V gene data show CDR1 as SGHDN and CDR2 as FVKESK. The CDR3 totals 17 residues. DNA of the CDR3: TGTGCCAGCAGTCTTGTACAGGGGGCTTACTCCTACAATGAGCAGTTCTTC. This codes for CASSLVQGAYSYNEQFF.

The rearrangement links TRBV30 to TRBJ1-1, with TRBD1 matching 7 bases. V trimming: 0 bases; J trimming: 4 bases; junction bases outside the gene matches: 11. Germline V gene lookup returns CDR1 GTSNPN and CDR2 SVGIG (reference sequence). This CDR3 is 16 amino acids long. The CDR3 loop reads CAWSVIPQGTSTEAFF. The CDR3, as DNA: TGTGCCTGGAGTGTAATACCACAGGGGACCTCCACTGAAGCTTTCTTT. Full variable domain (remainder filled in from reference TRBV30 and TRBJ1-1): SQTIHQWPATLVQPVGSPLSLECTVEGTSNPNLYWYRQAAGRGLQLLFYSVGIGQISSEVPQNLSASRPQDRQFILSSKKLLLSDSGFYLCAWSVIPQGTSTEAFFGQGTRLTVV.

V usage is TRBV10-3 and J usage is TRBJ2-2; D is possibly TRBD2 (6 bases). In germline, CDR1 is ENHRY, CDR2 SYGVKD. Trimming left V 4 bases short and J 5 bases short, with 11 bases between. The CDR3 is 14 amino acids. The CDR3 sequence: CAISAMEGTGELFF. DNA for the CDR3: TGTGCCATCAGTGCCATGGAGGGGACCGGGGAGCTGTTTTTT.

A few counts support this clone. This chain links TRBV6-1 with TRBJ2-7, with D perhaps TRBD2 (6 bases). Trimming removed 11 bases from V and 1 base from J, with 18 bases in between. The length of the CDR3 is 14 residues. The germline V gene has CDR1 MNHNS and CDR2 SASEGT. The CDR3 nucleotides read TGTGCCTGCCTGGGGGGAGGCCTTTCCTACGAGCAGTACTTC. This gives the protein CACLGGGLSYEQYF.

This clone showed up just a few times. The V and J genes are TRBV7-2 and TRBJ2-7; D uncertain. The CDR3 totals 15 residues. V was shortened by 2 bases and J by 2 bases, with 13 bases between the two germline ends. Germline V gives CDR1 SGHTA, CDR2 FQGNSA. The CDR3: CASSLSAQEAYEQYF. The CDR3 DNA is TGTGCCAGCAGCTTATCAGCCCAAGAGGCCTACGAGCAGTACTTC.

This CDR3 reads CASSQDSRTGLAYEQYF. CDR3 sequence (DNA): TGCGCCAGCAGCCAAGATAGTCGGACAGGTTTAGCCTACGAGCAGTACTTC. V usage is TRBV4-1 and J usage is TRBJ2-7; 7 nucleotides match TRBD1. Looked up from germline, CDR1 is MGHRA and CDR2 is YSYEKL. This CDR3 region has 17 residues. V was pared by 0 bases and J by 2 bases, with 10 bases of the junction left unmatched.

This clone was recorded a few times. Other DNA sequences in the sample encode the same CDR3. The chain is built from TRBV7-6 and TRBJ1-1; tentatively, D is TRBD1 (6 bases). V was clipped by 4 bases and J by 1 base, with 7 bases between them. The CDR3 covers 13 residues. CDR1 and CDR2 from the germline V gene are SGHVS and FNYEAQ. CDR3 sequence reads: CASSSRGNTEAFF. CDR3 coding DNA: TGTGCCAGCAGCTCCAGGGGGAACACTGAAGCTTTCTTT.

In its sample, this clone was seen a few times. The rearrangement joins TRBV5-1 to TRBJ1-2, with D possibly being TRBD1 (5 bases). Germline loops: CDR1 SGHRS, CDR2 YFSETQ. Deletions cut 0 bases from V and 8 bases from J, with 14 bases between. The CDR3 length is 14 residues. The CDR3: CASSLDQGAAGYTF. The CDR3 nucleotides are TGCGCCAGCAGCTTGGACCAGGGCGCGGCCGGCTACACCTTC.

This clone was counted only a few times. The chain carries TRBV5-1 and TRBJ2-6; D possibly corresponds to TRBD1 (5 bases). In germline, CDR1 is SGHRS, CDR2 YFSETQ. Between the trimmed V and J ends, which lost 4 bases and 1 base, there was a span of 9 bases. The CDR3 spans 15 residues. The CDR3 loop reads CASSQRGSGANVLTF. DNA of the CDR3: TGCGCCAGCAGCCAAAGGGGATCTGGGGCCAACGTCCTGACTTTC. The variable domain in full, with the rest retrieved from reference TRBV5-1 and TRBJ2-6, is KAGVTQTPRYLIKTRGQQVTLSCSPISGHRSVSWYQQTPGQGLQFLFEYFSETQRNKGNFPGRFSGRQFSNSRSEMNVSTLELGDSALYLCASSQRGSGANVLTFGAGSRLTVL.

The J gene is TRBJ1-5, the V gene TRBV25-1; 7 bases map to TRBD1. Germline CDR1 reads MGHDK; CDR2 reads SYGVNS. The CDR3 is made up of 14 amino acids. Trimming removed 5 bases from V and 9 bases from J; junction bases left unmatched: 10. CDR3 sequence reads: CASSPTGVVGPQHF. The CDR3 DNA is TGTGCCAGCAGTCCAACAGGGGTTGTGGGGCCCCAGCATTTT.